This TCR beta chain was found in a study of cytomegalovirus exposure and HLA in healthy donors. Whole-study results and caveats: Indistinguishability led to the exclusion of some V segments, TRBV6-2 and TRBV6-3 included. V- and J-gene trimming in TCR beta was tied to a missense DCLRE1C variant by an analysis performed later. Across HLA loci, a later analysis found differing TCR association rates, with DRB1 most and HLA-C fewest.

Trimming removed 4 bases at V and 1 base at J, with 8 bases between. The CDR3 has 13 residues. Germline V gene lookup returns CDR1 SQVTM and CDR2 ANQGSEA. On this clone: Its antigen is currently unknown.

PCR was performed using 60 Vbeta and 13 Jbeta primers. Profiled with immunoSEQ multiplex PCR; TCRdb holds only in-frame clones, not every one. The sample spans 130,000 to 150,000 clones; the ten largest clones claim less than 3.5%. The J gene is TRBJ1-3, the V gene TRBV29-1; no clear D. The TCR comes from a man in his forties in good health and CMV-seronegative. Sequenced input: PBMCs. The DNA for the CDR3 is TGCAGCGTTGCCCCAGGATCTGGAAACACCATATATTTT. This encodes CSVAPGSGNTIYF.